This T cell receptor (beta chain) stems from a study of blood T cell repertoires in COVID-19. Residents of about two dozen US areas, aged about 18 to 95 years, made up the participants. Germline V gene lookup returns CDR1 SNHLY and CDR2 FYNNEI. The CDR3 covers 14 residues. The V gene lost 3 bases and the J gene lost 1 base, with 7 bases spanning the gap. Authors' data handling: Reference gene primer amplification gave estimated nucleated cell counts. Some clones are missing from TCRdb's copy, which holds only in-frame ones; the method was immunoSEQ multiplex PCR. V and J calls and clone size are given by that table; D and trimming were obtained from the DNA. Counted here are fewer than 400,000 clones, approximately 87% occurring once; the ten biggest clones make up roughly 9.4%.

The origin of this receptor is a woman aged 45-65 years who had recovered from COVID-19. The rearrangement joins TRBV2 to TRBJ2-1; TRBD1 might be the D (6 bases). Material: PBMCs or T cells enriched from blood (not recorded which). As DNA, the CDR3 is TGTGCCAGCAGTGAGAGGGGGTCCTACAATGAGCAGTTCTTC. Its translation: CASSERGSYNEQFF.